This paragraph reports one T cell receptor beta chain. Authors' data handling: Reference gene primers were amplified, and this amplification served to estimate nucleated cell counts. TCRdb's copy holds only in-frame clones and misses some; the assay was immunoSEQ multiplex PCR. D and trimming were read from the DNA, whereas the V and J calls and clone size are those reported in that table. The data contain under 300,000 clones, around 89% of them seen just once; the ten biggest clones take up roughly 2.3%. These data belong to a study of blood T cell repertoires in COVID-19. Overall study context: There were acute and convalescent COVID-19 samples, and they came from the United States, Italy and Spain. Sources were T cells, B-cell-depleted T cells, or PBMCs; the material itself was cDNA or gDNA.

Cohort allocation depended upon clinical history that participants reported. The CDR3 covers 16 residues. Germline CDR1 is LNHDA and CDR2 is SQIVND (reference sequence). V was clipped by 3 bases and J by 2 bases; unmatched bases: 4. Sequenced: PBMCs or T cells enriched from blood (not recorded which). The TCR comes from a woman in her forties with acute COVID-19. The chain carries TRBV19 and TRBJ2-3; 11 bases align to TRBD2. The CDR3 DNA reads TGTGCCAGTAGTATGCTAGCGGGAGGCAACACAGATACGCAGTATTTT. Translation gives CASSMLAGGNTDTQYF.